The clone carrying this T cell receptor beta chain was seen a handful of times. Antigen: not known. Expressed TCRB transcripts were sequenced, since all the RNA that had been isolated was reverse transcribed. Sequencing used immunoSEQ multiplex PCR; TCRdb keeps in-frame clones, though not all of them. The sample consists of roughly 700,000 clones, around 15% of them appearing once. The data derive from a study of beta chain features in type 1 diabetes. Overall study results and limits: Across all four CD4+ subsets, people with type 1 diabetes showed modestly shorter TCRB CDR3s.

This TCR was sampled from a man aged 18-30 years with type 1 diabetes. The sample consisted of naive CD4+ T cells from blood.

CDR3 sequence (DNA): TGTGCCAGCAGCTTGCCAGGGCAAAGGGTCATGGGGGAGTTCTTC. This translates into CASSLPGQRVMGEFF. The chain joins TRBV5-4 to TRBJ2-1; either TRBD1 or TRBD2 may supply D (5 bases each). Germline-derived CDR1 and CDR2 are SGHNT and YYREEE (reference sequence). With 1 base removed from V and 14 bases from J, the gap between germline ends came to 22 bases. This CDR3 has 15 residues.